The source of this T cell receptor beta chain is a study of blood T cell repertoires in COVID-19. Original processing methods: Reference gene primer amplification gave nucleated cell count estimates. Method: immunoSEQ multiplex PCR; TCRdb's copy keeps in-frame clones and lacks some. That table supplies the V and J calls and clone size; D and trimming were determined from the DNA. The sample contains about 180,000 clones, approximately 85% of which appear only once. Cohorts were based on clinical histories the participants reported. Resolution of symptoms, clearance, or two negative PCRs was present in recovered Cohort 3 donors. Germline values: CDR1 SEHNR, CDR2 FQNEAQ (reference sequence). V was clipped by 5 bases and J by 1 base; unmatched bases: 9. The length of the CDR3 is 16 residues.

The receptor comes from a woman aged 25 to 39 who had recovered from COVID-19. The sample comprised PBMCs or T cells enriched from blood (not recorded which). The V gene is TRBV7-9, the J gene TRBJ1-1, with 8 bases aligning to TRBD1. As DNA, the CDR3 is TGTGCCAGCAGCCCGCGGACAGGGCACCAGAACACTGAAGCTTTCTTT. Its translation: CASSPRTGHQNTEAFF.